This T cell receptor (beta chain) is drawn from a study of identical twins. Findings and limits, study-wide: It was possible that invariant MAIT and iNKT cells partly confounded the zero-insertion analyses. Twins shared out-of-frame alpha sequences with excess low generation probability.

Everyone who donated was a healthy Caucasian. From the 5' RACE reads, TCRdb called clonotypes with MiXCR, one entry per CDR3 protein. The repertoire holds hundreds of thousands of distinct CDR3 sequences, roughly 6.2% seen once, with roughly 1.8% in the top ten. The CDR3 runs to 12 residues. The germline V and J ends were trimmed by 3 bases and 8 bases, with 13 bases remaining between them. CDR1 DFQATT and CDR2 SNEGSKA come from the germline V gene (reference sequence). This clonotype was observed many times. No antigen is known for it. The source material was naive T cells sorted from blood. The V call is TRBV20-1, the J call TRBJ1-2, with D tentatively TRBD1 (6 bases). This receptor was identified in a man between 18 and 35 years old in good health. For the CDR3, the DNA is TGCAGTGCTAGCCGGGACACAAGGGGCTACACCTTC. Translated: CSASRDTRGYTF.